A single sample is the source of the 20 T cell receptor beta chains below, sequenced in a study of CD8+ T cells in alopecia areata. Treatment here: oral pan-JAK inhibitor, 5-10 mg twice daily. Reverse transcribed after extraction, RNA yielded cDNA as the sequencing template. Assay: immunoSEQ multiplex PCR; the TCRdb copy retains only in-frame clones and omits some. The table shows around 100,000 clones, with roughly 40% occurring only once. The sequences come from CD8+ T cells sorted from blood, collected at week 24, from a patient treated with tofacitinib. Source of these receptors: a human donor with alopecia areata.

The chain employs TRBV9 and TRBJ2-5; 10 bases line up with TRBD2. The CDR3 runs to 18 residues. Germline CDR1 SGDLS, CDR2 YYNGEE. J lost 0 bases, V lost 4 bases, and 12 bases had no gene match. This CDR3 reads CASSQGLAETWYQETQYF. CDR3 in DNA: TGTGCCAGCAGCCAAGGACTAGCGGAGACCTGGTACCAAGAGACCCAGTACTTC.

The J gene is TRBJ2-2, the V gene TRBV27; 10 nucleotides agree with TRBD2. The CDR3 has 14 amino acids. Germline-derived CDR1 and CDR2 are MNHEY and SMNVEV (reference sequence). The ends lost 7 bases at V and 7 bases at J; junction bases unmatched: 6. CDR3 region: CASTSSGSGGELFF. DNA for the CDR3: TGTGCCAGCACGTCTAGCGGGAGCGGCGGGGAGCTGTTTTTT.

This clone turned up a few times. This chain joins TRBV30 and TRBJ2-1; the match to TRBD1 covers 9 bases. The CDR3 has 14 amino acids. CDR1 GTSNPN and CDR2 SVGIG come from the germline V gene (reference sequence). V lost 4 bases to trimming and J lost 4 bases; unmatched junction nucleotides: 5. Here the CDR3 DNA reads TGTGCCTGGACTGGGGGGACAGGGTACAATGAGCAGTTCTTC. It is translated as CAWTGGTGYNEQFF.

The chain joins TRBV5-4 to TRBJ2-7; no clear D. Germline V gene data show CDR1 as SGHNT and CDR2 as YYREEE (reference sequence). This CDR3 comprises 14 residues. V shed 3 bases and J shed 1 base, with 11 bases lying between them. The CDR3 nucleotides read TGTGCCAGCAGCTACGTTGGGCAGTCCTACGAGCAGTACTTC. Amino acids: CASSYVGQSYEQYF.

This clone came up a few times. J is TRBJ1-5 and V is TRBV6-4, with TRBD1 as a possible D gene (5 bases). The CDR3 consists of 14 residues. With 6 bases removed from V and 2 bases from J, the gap between germline ends came to 11 bases. CDR1 is MRHNA, CDR2 SNTAGT, per germline. CDR3 nucleotides: TGTGCCAGCAGCGAGGGGCACGGCAATCAGCCCCAGCATTTT. This sequence encodes CASSEGHGNQPQHF.

The rearrangement uses TRBV7-9 and TRBJ2-1; 10 bases map to TRBD2. Losses at the gene ends were 7 bases for V and 5 bases for J; bases not matched to a gene: 5. The CDR3 sequence is 14 residues long. The germline V gene encodes CDR1 SEHNR and CDR2 FQNEAQ (reference sequence). Here the CDR3 DNA reads TGTGCCAGCACCAAAGGACTAGCGGACAATGAGCAGTTCTTC. Its translation is CASTKGLADNEQFF. Based on the CDR3 plus reference TRBV7-9 and TRBJ2-1, the full variable domain is DTGVSQNPRHKITKRGQNVTFRCDPISEHNRLYWYRQTLGQGPEFLTYFQNEAQLEKSRLLSDRFSAERPKGSFSTLEIQRTEQGDSAMYLCASTKGLADNEQFFGPGTRLTVL.

This clone was seen more than once but under ten times. J is TRBJ1-1 and V is TRBV25-1; 7 bases map to TRBD1. CDR3 length: 12 amino acids. Trimming at V came to 7 bases and at J to 7 bases, leaving 6 bases not matched to a gene. Germline CDR1 reads MGHDK; CDR2 reads SYGVNS. The CDR3 DNA reads TGTGCCAGCACCTTACGACAGGGTGAAGCTTTCTTT. Translating it yields CASTLRQGEAFF.

This clone appeared a few times. The chain employs TRBV2 and TRBJ2-2; tentatively, D is TRBD1 or TRBD2 (5 bases each). Germline loops: CDR1 SNHLY, CDR2 FYNNEI. The CDR3 is made up of 14 amino acids. V gave up 7 bases and J gave up 5 bases, with 14 bases separating them. The CDR3 coding sequence is TGTGCCAGCACCGGGGACCCCGCGACCGGGGAGCTGTTTTTT. It encodes CASTGDPATGELFF. Variable domain in full (rest from reference TRBV2 and TRBJ2-2): EPEVTQTPSHQVTQMGQEVILRCVPISNHLYFYWYRQILGQKVEFLVSFYNNEISEKSEIFDDQFSVERPDGSNFTLKIRSTKLEDSAMYFCASTGDPATGELFFGEGSRLTVL.

This clone showed up just once. J is TRBJ2-7 and V is TRBV25-1, with D possibly TRBD1 on 6 matching bases. This CDR3 has 13 residues. The germline V gene has CDR1 MGHDK and CDR2 SYGVNS. V lost 4 bases, J lost 4 bases, and 11 bases lay in between. For the CDR3, the DNA is TGTGCCAGCAGTGTGGGGGCAGGTTACGAGCAGTACTTC. Amino acids: CASSVGAGYEQYF.

The chain uses TRBV7-9 and TRBJ1-1; D gene ambiguous. The V end was cut by 5 bases, the J end by 5 bases, with 9 bases between. The CDR3 has 12 amino acids. The germline CDR1 and CDR2 sequences are SEHNR and FQNEAQ (reference sequence). DNA of the CDR3: TGTGCCAGCAGCCCAAGCGTTACTGAAGCTTTCTTT. Protein sequence: CASSPSVTEAFF.

The chain uses TRBV7-3 and TRBJ1-2, with D possibly TRBD1 on 5 matching bases. The V end was cut by 5 bases, the J end by 8 bases, with 18 bases between. The CDR3 runs to 14 residues. The germline CDR1 and CDR2 sequences are SGHTA and FQGTGA. CDR3 DNA: TGTGCCAGCAGCCCCAGCCGGGGAGGGGACGGCTACACCTTC. Its translation is CASSPSRGGDGYTF.

The genes are TRBV7-8 and TRBJ2-7; 9 positions agree with TRBD1. Germline values: CDR1 SGHVS, CDR2 FQNEAQ. With 7 bases clipped from V and 5 bases from J, the junction kept 9 bases outside the gene matches. The length of the CDR3 is 14 residues. The chain's CDR3 is CASTPGQGADEQYF. The CDR3 DNA reads as TGTGCCAGCACCCCGGGACAGGGTGCCGACGAGCAGTACTTC.

The rearrangement links TRBV4-3 to TRBJ2-1; TRBD2 agrees at 8 bases. Germline values: CDR1 LGHNA, CDR2 YSLEER. This CDR3 region has 16 residues. V trimming: 1 base; J trimming: 2 bases; junction bases outside the gene matches: 4. The CDR3 nucleotides read TGCGCCAGCAGCCAAGTGGTTAGCGGGGCCTACAATGAGCAGTTCTTC. It codes for CASSQVVSGAYNEQFF.

This chain uses TRBV4-1 with TRBJ2-1; TRBD2 agrees at 10 bases. This CDR3 is 17 amino acids long. Losses at the gene ends were 1 base for V and 6 bases for J; bases not matched to a gene: 9. Germline lookup yields CDR1 MGHRA and CDR2 YSYEKL. The CDR3 here is CASSQAASGRSFNEQFF. The CDR3 region has the DNA TGCGCCAGCAGCCAAGCCGCTAGCGGGAGAAGTTTCAATGAGCAGTTCTTC.

This chain connects TRBV30 to TRBJ2-1, with TRBD2 as a possible D gene (6 bases). V lost 0 bases and J lost 3, with 9 bases in between. This CDR3 spans 14 amino acids. CDR1 is GTSNPN, CDR2 SVGIG, per germline (reference sequence). In DNA form, the CDR3 reads TGTGCCTGGAGTGTAGACGGGAGCTACAATGAGCAGTTCTTC. This translates into CAWSVDGSYNEQFF.

V is TRBV4-1 and J is TRBJ2-7, with a possible D match to TRBD2 (5 bases). CDR1 is MGHRA and CDR2 is YSYEKL in the germline V gene. V lost 3 bases and J lost 5, with 11 bases in between. The CDR3 has 13 residues. CDR3 in amino acids: CASSHGLEDEQYF. The CDR3 nucleotides are TGCGCCAGCAGCCATGGACTGGAAGACGAGCAGTACTTC.

In this sample, this clone turned up a few times. The J gene is TRBJ1-2, the V gene TRBV27, with 8 bases matching TRBD1. Germline lookup yields CDR1 MNHEY and CDR2 SMNVEV (reference sequence). V shed 8 bases, J shed 0 bases, and the junction held 8 bases outside the gene matches. The CDR3 sequence is 15 residues long. CDR3 sequence (DNA): TGTGCCAGCTTCGGGACAGGTCCGTCTAACTATGGCTACACCTTC. Its translation is CASFGTGPSNYGYTF.

The gene calls are TRBV9 and TRBJ2-2; no firm D call. CDR1 is SGDLS and CDR2 is YYNGEE in the germline V gene. The CDR3 consists of 15 residues. The V gene lost 0 bases and the J gene lost 5 bases, with 11 bases spanning the gap. The CDR3 sequence: CASSVVGSATGELFF. DNA for the CDR3: TGTGCCAGCAGCGTAGTGGGGTCGGCAACCGGGGAGCTGTTTTTT.

This chain uses TRBV30 with TRBJ2-1; 10 bases align to TRBD2. Germline CDR1 is GTSNPN and CDR2 is SVGIG (reference sequence). The CDR3 covers 16 residues. Germline trimming cut 1 base from V and 8 bases from J; bases unmatched to any gene: 11. Here the CDR3 DNA reads TGTGCCTGGAGTGAAAGCGGGAGGGGTGTTTTCCATGAGCAGTTCTTC. Its translation is CAWSESGRGVFHEQFF.

The V call is TRBV7-9, the J call TRBJ2-3; TRBD2 matches at 11 bases. V lost 4 bases to trimming and J lost 2 bases; unmatched junction nucleotides: 8. This CDR3 has 17 residues. Germline V gene lookup returns CDR1 SEHNR and CDR2 FQNEAQ (reference sequence). CDR3 nucleotide sequence: TGTGCCAGCAGCTCCCTCAGACTAGCGGGGAACACAGATACGCAGTATTTT. Translation gives CASSSLRLAGNTDTQYF.